This T cell receptor (beta chain) was sequenced for a study of blood T cell repertoires in COVID-19. Overall study context: PBMCs, B-cell-depleted T cells, or T cells provided the cDNA or gDNA that made up the material.

Participants were placed into cohorts based on the clinical history they reported. Per the germline V gene, CDR1 is SGHRS and CDR2 is YFSETQ. V was cut by 5 bases and J by 6 bases, with 15 bases left in between. This CDR3 is built from 13 residues. The assay was immunoSEQ multiplex PCR, and TCRdb's table has in-frame clones only and misses some. Here the sample spans some 300,000 clones, about 90% being singletons. The sample was PBMCs or T cells enriched from blood (not recorded which). The clonotype comes from a woman aged 25-40 years who had recovered from COVID-19. The rearrangement uses TRBV5-1 and TRBJ2-7, with unresolved D. CDR3 sequence reads: CASRPTWAREQYF. The CDR3 bases are TGCGCCAGCAGACCGACATGGGCCCGCGAGCAGTACTTC.